This T cell receptor (beta chain) was obtained from a study of shared T cell receptors in the human thymus. Generated by immunoSEQ multiplex PCR, the TCRdb table keeps only in-frame clones and is missing some. The profile shows roughly 410,000 clones, about 95% of them singletons. Between the trimmed V and J ends, which lost 0 bases and 4 bases, there was a span of 13 bases. The germline gives CDR1 SGHRS, CDR2 YFSETQ. The CDR3 has 15 amino acids. The receptor comes from a human donor. Sequencing was done on a sample of thymocytes. The chain recombines TRBV5-1 with TRBJ1-1, with D possibly matching TRBD1 (5 bases). CDR3 amino acids: CASSLEGMVGTEAFF. CDR3 bases: TGCGCCAGCAGCTTGGAGGGGATGGTGGGCACTGAAGCTTTCTTT.